A single sample gave rise to the 24 T cell receptor beta chains below, sequenced in a study of blood T cell repertoires in COVID-19. The data were produced by immunoSEQ multiplex PCR, yet TCRdb's version contains in-frame clones alone and is incomplete. The table includes roughly 57,000 clones, 87% detected once. The sample was peripheral blood. All receptors derive from a man aged 60 to 75 with active or convalescent COVID-19.

The chain employs TRBV19 and TRBJ1-5; 7 nucleotides align to TRBD1. Germline V gives CDR1 LNHDA, CDR2 SQIVND (reference sequence). Trimming at V came to 9 bases and at J to 4 bases, leaving 9 bases not matched to a gene. The CDR3 is 14 residues long. This CDR3 is CASSERQGNQPQHF. CDR3 DNA sequence: TGTGCCAGCAGTGAGAGACAGGGAAATCAGCCCCAGCATTTT.

The chain has TRBV3-1 (or the pseudogene TRBV3-2) and TRBJ2-1; 10 nucleotides align to TRBD2. The junction had 5 bases not matched to a gene; V was cut back by 3 bases and J by 6 bases. The CDR3 is made up of 15 amino acids. CDR1 and CDR2 (germline): LGHDT, YNNKEL (reference sequence). The CDR3 coding sequence is TGTGCCAGCAGCCAGAGGGTAGCGGGAGGCAATGAGCAGTTCTTC. Protein: CASSQRVAGGNEQFF.

V is TRBV4-1 and J is TRBJ1-5, with D possibly TRBD1 on 6 matching bases. Germline CDR1 and CDR2: MGHRA and YSYEKL. The V end lost 1 base, the J end lost 2 bases, and 12 bases lay between the germline ends. This CDR3 has 16 amino acids. The CDR3 protein is CASSQAAGERNQPQHF. In nucleotides, the CDR3 is TGCGCCAGCAGCCAAGCTGCAGGGGAACGCAATCAGCCCCAGCATTTT.

The rearrangement uses TRBV6-6 and TRBJ1-1; maybe TRBD1 (5 bases). Per germline, CDR1 MNHNY and CDR2 SVGAGI (reference sequence). CDR3 length: 11 amino acids. Between the trimmed V and J ends, which lost 3 bases and 10 bases, there was a span of 9 bases. The CDR3: CASSYRGGAFF. The CDR3 coding sequence is TGTGCCAGCAGTTATCGCGGGGGAGCTTTCTTT.

This clone was found once. The chain joins TRBV6-5 to TRBJ2-5; 7 bases match TRBD2. CDR1 and CDR2 (germline): MNHEY, SVGAGI. V shed 2 bases and J 2 bases; nucleotides not matched to a gene: 5. The CDR3 length is 15 residues. The CDR3 here is CASSYGSGGQETQYF. The CDR3 nucleotides are TGTGCCAGCAGTTACGGGTCGGGAGGTCAAGAGACCCAGTACTTC.

This chain joins TRBV7-2 and TRBJ2-6; D remains unclear. The V gene's germline CDR1 is SGHTA and CDR2 FQGNSA. With 2 bases removed from V and 1 base from J, the gap between germline ends came to 12 bases. The CDR3 is 17 residues long. The CDR3 loop reads CASSLMSLVSGANVLTF. The CDR3 nucleotides are TGTGCCAGCAGCTTAATGTCTCTCGTGTCTGGGGCCAACGTCCTGACTTTC. Full variable domain (missing parts from reference TRBV7-2 and TRBJ2-6): GAGVSQSPSNKVTEKGKDVELRCDPISGHTALYWYRQSLGQGLEFLIYFQGNSAPDKSGLPSDRFSAERTGGSVSTLTIQRTQQEDSAVYLCASSLMSLVSGANVLTFGAGSRLTVL.

The genes are TRBV28 and TRBJ1-4; 9 nucleotides agree with TRBD1. J was trimmed by 8 bases and V by 8 bases; bases with no gene match: 12. The CDR3 totals 15 residues. Germline lookup yields CDR1 MDHEN and CDR2 SYDVKM. The CDR3 DNA follows: TGTGCCAGCGGAGTGTACAGGGGGCAAGGCGAAAAACTGTTTTTT. Translation gives CASGVYRGQGEKLFF.

In this sample, this clone turned up a few times. The rearrangement links TRBV5-1 to TRBJ2-6; weak D call: TRBD1 (6 bases). V was trimmed by 4 bases and J by 0 bases, leaving 14 bases between them. The CDR3 is 17 amino acids. Germline-derived CDR1 and CDR2 are SGHRS and YFSETQ. The chain's CDR3 is CASSVRQVVSGANVLTF. The CDR3 DNA reads TGCGCCAGCAGCGTCCGACAGGTAGTCTCTGGGGCCAACGTCCTGACTTTC. The full variable domain, rest sourced from reference TRBV5-1 and TRBJ2-6, is KAGVTQTPRYLIKTRGQQVTLSCSPISGHRSVSWYQQTPGQGLQFLFEYFSETQRNKGNFPGRFSGRQFSNSRSEMNVSTLELGDSALYLCASSVRQVVSGANVLTFGAGSRLTVL.

This clone was counted a single time. V and J are TRBV5-1 and TRBJ1-1, with D perhaps matching TRBD1 (5 bases). Germline V gene data show CDR1 as SGHRS and CDR2 as YFSETQ. This CDR3 has 17 amino acids. V was cut by 3 bases and J by 2 bases, with 20 bases left in between. CDR3 nucleotide sequence: TGCGCCAGCAGCTCCCAATTAGTACGGGGGTTCAACACTGAAGCTTTCTTT. Translation: CASSSQLVRGFNTEAFF.

The CDR3 here is CASSIGGKKLFF. DNA of the CDR3: TGTGCCAGTAGTATAGGAGGGAAGAAACTGTTTTTT. The chain recombines TRBV19 with TRBJ1-4; D is unresolved. The CDR3 has 12 amino acids. From germline, CDR1 is LNHDA and CDR2 SQIVND (reference sequence). V was cut by 1 base and J by 11 bases, with 8 bases left in between.

The chain joins TRBV4-2 to TRBJ2-7; 8 bases map to TRBD1. V lost 1 base and J lost 4; bases outside the gene matches: 3. The CDR3 loop spans 14 amino acids. Germline CDR1 and CDR2: LGHNA and YNFKEQ. The DNA for the CDR3 is TGTGCCAGCAGCCAAGGGGACAGGTCTTACGAGCAGTACTTC. Translated: CASSQGDRSYEQYF.

The rearrangement joins TRBV3-1 (or the pseudogene TRBV3-2) to TRBJ1-1, with D maybe TRBD1 (5 bases). The CDR3 is 14 amino acids. Germline CDR1 reads LGHDT; CDR2 reads YNNKEL (reference sequence). Trimming left V 3 bases short and J 4 bases short, with 12 bases between. The CDR3 DNA sequence: TGTGCCAGCAGCCACCCAAGTAGGGGCACTGAAGCTTTCTTT. Translating it yields CASSHPSRGTEAFF.

This clone is labeled medium-sized (0.01 to 0.1%). The rearrangement joins TRBV12-5 to TRBJ1-2, with D possibly matching TRBD1 (5 bases). Trimming cost V 6 bases and J 5 bases, with 19 bases left between them. This CDR3 contains 15 residues. The V gene's germline CDR1 is LGHNT and CDR2 FRNRAP. This chain's CDR3 is CASGPRAGEGYGYTF. The DNA of the CDR3 is TGTGCTAGTGGCCCCAGGGCGGGAGAAGGATATGGCTACACCTTC.

The chain joins TRBV7-2 to TRBJ2-2; D not certain. Trimming pared 5 bases from V and 1 base from J, leaving 8 bases between. Germline loops: CDR1 SGHTA, CDR2 FQGNSA. The CDR3 runs 14 residues. Written as DNA, the CDR3 is TGTGCCAGCAGCAAAGACAAGAACACCGGGGAGCTGTTTTTT. It encodes CASSKDKNTGELFF. Combining the CDR3 with reference TRBV7-2 and TRBJ2-2 gives the whole variable domain GAGVSQSPSNKVTEKGKDVELRCDPISGHTALYWYRQSLGQGLEFLIYFQGNSAPDKSGLPSDRFSAERTGGSVSTLTIQRTQQEDSAVYLCASSKDKNTGELFFGEGSRLTVL.

The rearrangement links TRBV6-6 to TRBJ1-1; tentative D call: TRBD1 (5 bases). The length of the CDR3 is 11 residues. The ends were cut back, 8 bases at V and 5 bases at J, with 9 bases in the middle. The germline V gene encodes CDR1 MNHNY and CDR2 SVGAGI (reference sequence). This CDR3 is CASVGRTEAFF. CDR3 sequence (DNA): TGTGCCAGCGTGGGGCGGACTGAAGCTTTCTTT.

The chain carries TRBV27 and TRBJ1-1, with 7 bases matching TRBD1. The CDR3 is 14 residues long. Germline assignment: CDR1 MNHEY and CDR2 SMNVEV (reference sequence). V shed 1 base and J 3 bases; nucleotides not matched to a gene: 2. DNA of the CDR3: TGTGCCAGCAGTTTATTTGGACAGGACACTGAAGCTTTCTTT. Translation gives CASSLFGQDTEAFF.

This chain links TRBV6-6 with TRBJ1-6, with TRBD1 as a possible D gene (6 bases). Germline V gives CDR1 MNHNY, CDR2 SVGAGI (reference sequence). Trimming removed 11 bases from V and 3 bases from J, with 17 bases in between. This CDR3 has 15 residues. The CDR3 nucleotides read TGTGCCCGCAAAGGCGAGGGGGACTATAATTCACCCCTCCACTTT. It translates to CARKGEGDYNSPLHF.

The genes are TRBV9 and TRBJ2-2; the D is unclear. The CDR3 has 16 residues. V was clipped by 3 bases and J by 0 bases, with 12 bases between them. Germline V gene sequence: CDR1 SGDLS, CDR2 YYNGEE. The CDR3 DNA reads as TGTGCCAGCAGCGGTAGCCTGGTCGCGAACACCGGGGAGCTGTTTTTT. Translating it yields CASSGSLVANTGELFF.

The chain uses TRBV5-6 and TRBJ1-2; D perhaps matches TRBD1 (5 bases). The CDR3 sequence is 14 residues long. In germline, CDR1 is SGHDT, CDR2 YYEEEE. Between the trimmed V and J ends, which lost 4 bases and 6 bases, there was a span of 16 bases. In nucleotides, the CDR3 is TGTGCCAGCAGCCAACCGGGACTCCTTGATGGCTACACCTTC. As protein: CASSQPGLLDGYTF.

This clone was found once. This chain links TRBV10-3 with TRBJ1-5; 8 nucleotides line up with TRBD1. Germline trimming cut 8 bases from V and 2 bases from J; bases unmatched to any gene: 5. The CDR3 spans 14 residues. Germline CDR1 ENHRY, CDR2 SYGVKD. CDR3 residues: CAIQGAFGNQPQHF. The CDR3 bases are TGTGCCATCCAGGGGGCATTCGGCAATCAGCCCCAGCATTTT.

This clone was picked up a small number of times. The chain links TRBV10-1 to TRBJ2-3; TRBD2 is a possible D gene (5 bases). With 3 bases removed from V and 6 bases from J, the gap between germline ends came to 19 bases. The CDR3 runs 16 residues. Germline assignment: CDR1 WNHNN and CDR2 SYGVQD (reference sequence). The CDR3 DNA sequence: TGCGCCAGCAGTGATTCCGCCTTAACTAGTGGCGATACGCAGTATTTT. This gives the protein CASSDSALTSGDTQYF.

A single count supports this clone. This sequence joins TRBV19 and TRBJ1-2; a weak D match, TRBD1 (5 bases). The germline gives CDR1 LNHDA, CDR2 SQIVND (reference sequence). This CDR3 has 15 residues. The V end lost 3 bases, the J end lost 0 bases, and 11 bases lay between the germline ends. The chain's CDR3 is CASSILSGTNYGYTF. In nucleotides, the CDR3 is TGTGCCAGTAGTATTCTGTCAGGGACTAACTATGGCTACACCTTC.

The chain recombines TRBV18 with TRBJ1-2; D unclear. The CDR3 contains 15 residues. The germline V gene has CDR1 KGHSH and CDR2 LQKENI. V lost 0 bases to trimming and J lost 4 bases, with 12 bases between them. The CDR3 nucleotides are TGTGCCAGCTCACCACCAGAATCAGGAACCTATGGCTACACCTTC. Amino acid sequence: CASSPPESGTYGYTF. The whole variable domain, remainder taken from reference TRBV18 and TRBJ1-2, is NAGVMQNPRHLVRRRGQEARLRCSPMKGHSHVYWYRQLPEEGLKFMVYLQKENIIDESGMPKERFSAEFPKEGPSILRIQQVVRGDSAAYFCASSPPESGTYGYTFGSGTRLTVV.

The J gene is TRBJ2-3, the V gene TRBV4-2; a possible D gene is TRBD2 (5 bases). Germline CDR1 reads LGHNA; CDR2 reads YNFKEQ. The length of the CDR3 is 17 residues. The ends were cut back, 1 base at V and 0 bases at J, with 14 bases in the middle. The CDR3 region has the DNA TGTGCCAGCAGCCAAGGCATTGGCGGGCAAAGCACAGATACGCAGTATTTT. Its translation is CASSQGIGGQSTDTQYF.